Each of the 8 T cell receptor beta chains below was sequenced from the same sample in a study of blood T cell repertoires in COVID-19. Only in-frame clones appear in the TCRdb table, and some are missing; sequencing was by immunoSEQ multiplex PCR. The table shows about 140,000 clones, with 76% occurring only once. Sequenced: peripheral blood. The receptors were sampled from a woman older than 75 with active or convalescent COVID-19.

V gene TRBV5-6 combines with J gene TRBJ1-2; 9 nucleotides line up with TRBD1. The CDR3 consists of 16 residues. Unmatched junction bases numbered 6, after V lost 3 bases and J lost 0 bases. Germline V gene lookup returns CDR1 SGHDT and CDR2 YYEEEE. The CDR3: CASSSGQGIANYGYTF. Written as DNA, the CDR3 is TGTGCCAGCAGCTCGGGACAGGGAATAGCTAACTATGGCTACACCTTC. The complete variable domain, with remaining parts taken from reference TRBV5-6 and TRBJ1-2, reads DAGVTQSPTHLIKTRGQQVTLRCSPKSGHDTVSWYQQALGQGPQFIFQYYEEEERQRGNFPDRFSGHQFPNYSSELNVNALLLGDSALYLCASSSGQGIANYGYTFGSGTRLTVV.

This clone was picked up a small number of times. This chain uses TRBV5-4 with TRBJ2-2, with D possibly matching TRBD2 (6 bases). This CDR3 is built from 15 residues. Looked up from germline, CDR1 is SGHNT and CDR2 is YYREEE (reference sequence). Between the trimmed V and J ends, which lost 2 bases and 5 bases, there was a span of 13 bases. In DNA form, the CDR3 reads TGTGCCAGCAGCTTATTAGAAGCGGGTACCGGGGAGCTGTTTTTT. As protein: CASSLLEAGTGELFF.

This chain connects TRBV18 to TRBJ1-1, with D uncertain. The CDR3 sequence is 14 residues long. Germline-derived CDR1 and CDR2 are KGHSH and LQKENI. V was shortened by 2 bases and J by 3 bases, with 10 bases between the two germline ends. The CDR3 reads CASSPAGSDTEAFF. Written as DNA, the CDR3 is TGTGCCAGCTCACCAGCGGGTTCGGACACTGAAGCTTTCTTT.

V gene TRBV19 combines with J gene TRBJ1-3, with no clear D. CDR1 is LNHDA and CDR2 is SQIVND in the germline V gene (reference sequence). The CDR3 runs to 15 residues. Trimming left V 3 bases short and J 0 bases short, with 9 bases between. The CDR3: CASSMRVGSGNTIYF. CDR3 nucleotide sequence: TGTGCCAGTAGTATGCGGGTCGGCTCTGGAAACACCATATATTTT.

This clone has more than one count but fewer than ten. This chain connects TRBV27 to TRBJ1-4; TRBD1 matches 10 bases. The junction had 0 bases not matched to a gene; V was cut back by 3 bases and J by 5 bases. The CDR3 runs to 14 residues. Germline-derived CDR1 and CDR2 are MNHEY and SMNVEV (reference sequence). This CDR3 reads CASSLDRGNEKLFF. DNA of the CDR3: TGTGCCAGCAGTTTGGACAGGGGGAATGAAAAACTGTTTTTT.

The rearrangement links TRBV12-3 or TRBV12-4 to TRBJ1-3; D is uncertain. The CDR3 contains 12 residues. Trimming took off 3 bases at V and 6 bases at J, with 6 bases between the two ends. CDR3 DNA sequence: TGTGCCAGCAGTTTGAGTATAAACACCATATATTTT. As protein: CASSLSINTIYF.

The chain is built from TRBV27 and TRBJ1-6; D is unclear. The CDR3 is 15 residues long. The V and J ends lost 3 bases and 5 bases respectively, with 11 bases between them. Germline lookup yields CDR1 MNHEY and CDR2 SMNVEV (reference sequence). In nucleotides, the CDR3 is TGTGCCAGCAGTTTCAGGAGACTACATAATTCACCCCTCCACTTT. Its protein product is CASSFRRLHNSPLHF.

This clone has more than one count but fewer than ten. The genes are TRBV7-9 and TRBJ2-2, with a tentative D call TRBD1 (5 bases). Germline V gives CDR1 SEHNR, CDR2 FQNEAQ (reference sequence). CDR3 length: 19 amino acids. The germline V and J ends were trimmed by 6 bases and 4 bases, with 27 bases remaining between them. As DNA, the CDR3 is TGTGCCAGCAGGCATTGGGCTAGAATGGGGCAGGAAAGCACCGGGGAGCTGTTTTTT. This codes for CASRHWARMGQESTGELFF.